Shown below are 8 T cell receptor beta chains from a single sample sequenced in a study of graft-versus-host responses after intestinal transplantation. The table came from immunoSEQ multiplex PCR; TCRdb's copy has only in-frame clones and leaves some out. In the table there are 43,000 or so clones, approximately 95% of which are singletons. The sample in question was PBMCs, obtained roughly 760 days after a first intestinal transplant, on the day of a second. The receptor set was obtained from a human patient who received an intestinal transplant, so some T cells may come from the graft donor.

V usage is TRBV7-9 and J usage is TRBJ1-1, with D tentatively TRBD1 (5 bases). Germline CDR1 reads SEHNR; CDR2 reads FQNEAQ (reference sequence). CDR3 length: 14 residues. V was pared by 5 bases and J by 0 bases, with 10 bases between. CDR3 nucleotide sequence: TGTGCCAGCAGCGAGTTACAGGTGAACACTGAAGCTTTCTTT. Translated: CASSELQVNTEAFF.

Regarding this clone: Germline is not matched at one junction end, which may reflect a read error. The chain couples TRBV28 to TRBJ1-4; D gene ambiguous. This CDR3 has 15 amino acids. Germline V gene sequence: CDR1 MDHEN, CDR2 SYDVKM. Here the CDR3 DNA reads TGTGCCAGCAGTTTTCTCACCCCAACTAATGAAAAATTGTTTTTT. This translates into CASSFLTPTNEKLFF.

The chain has TRBV10-1 and TRBJ2-1; D may be TRBD1 (6 bases). CDR3 length: 15 amino acids. Germline V gives CDR1 WNHNN, CDR2 SYGVQD (reference sequence). The V and J ends lost 4 bases and 7 bases respectively, with 17 bases between them. Written as DNA, the CDR3 is TGCGCCAGCAGTGCTTGGGGGCGAGATAGGAATGAGCAGTTCTTC. Protein: CASSAWGRDRNEQFF.

This sequence joins TRBV19 and TRBJ1-1, with 8 positions matching TRBD1. Losses at the gene ends were 6 bases for V and 0 bases for J; bases not matched to a gene: 3. The CDR3 spans 14 residues. Germline-derived CDR1 and CDR2 are LNHDA and SQIVND (reference sequence). The CDR3 nucleotides read TGTGCCAGTAGGCGACAGGGGCTGAACACTGAAGCTTTCTTT. This encodes CASRRQGLNTEAFF.

The chain couples TRBV14 to TRBJ2-7; TRBD2 is a possible D gene (5 bases). The CDR3 runs to 13 residues. Trimming pared 0 bases from V and 9 bases from J, leaving 12 bases between. Germline V gives CDR1 SGHDN, CDR2 FVKESK. CDR3 amino acids: CASSQDIRGSQYF. The CDR3 DNA is TGTGCCAGCAGCCAAGATATCCGGGGTTCGCAGTACTTC.

J is TRBJ2-7 and V is TRBV6-1; D unclear. Germline V gene lookup returns CDR1 MNHNS and CDR2 SASEGT. The CDR3 extends over 13 amino acids. Trimming pared 7 bases from V and 3 bases from J, leaving 13 bases between. CDR3 sequence (DNA): TGTGCCAGCACGGAAGAGGCACACTACGAGCAGTACTTC. It encodes CASTEEAHYEQYF.

A word on this clone: A junction boundary mismatches the germline segment, possibly from a read error. Here the CDR3 reads CAGLVGLPTPIGSGGTLNF. In DNA, the CDR3 is TGTGCCGGCCTTGTGGGATTACCAACTCCCATCGGGTCCGGCGGAACCCTGAATTTT. The chain joins TRBV27 to TRBJ2-3; D gene uncertain. The CDR3 has 19 residues. Germline CDR1 and CDR2: MNHEY and SMNVEV (reference sequence).

The chain has TRBV19 and TRBJ1-4; 8 nucleotides line up with TRBD1. The CDR3 contains 15 residues. Losses at the gene ends were 5 bases for V and 2 bases for J; bases not matched to a gene: 4. The germline gives CDR1 LNHDA, CDR2 SQIVND (reference sequence). The CDR3 sequence is CASSYGQGTNEKLFF. CDR3 bases: TGTGCCAGTAGTTACGGACAGGGCACTAATGAAAAACTGTTTTTT.